Following are 21 T cell receptor beta chains from one sample sequenced in a study of T cell responses to AZD1222 COVID-19 vaccine. Profiled with immunoSEQ multiplex PCR; TCRdb holds only in-frame clones, not every one. The sample consists of around 140,000 clones, over 85% of them appearing once. This sample comprised peripheral blood, obtained on day 0 of MenACWY control vaccination. The receptors derive from an adult in good health.

The CDR3 is CASSPKNWNTEAFF. The CDR3 bases are TGTGCCAGCAGCCCAAAAAACTGGAACACTGAAGCTTTCTTT. The rearrangement joins TRBV5-5 to TRBJ1-1; no clear D gene. The CDR3 is made up of 14 amino acids. V lost 4 bases and J 1 base, leaving 11 bases between the germline ends. In germline, CDR1 is SGHKS, CDR2 YYEKEE (reference sequence).

The chain recombines TRBV6-1 with TRBJ1-1; no reliable D call. The CDR3 length is 13 residues. Per germline, CDR1 MNHNS and CDR2 SASEGT. Between the trimmed V and J ends, which lost 0 bases and 2 bases, there was a span of 4 bases. The CDR3 region has the DNA TGTGCCAGCAGTGAAGCGGGAAACACTGAAGCTTTCTTT. This encodes CASSEAGNTEAFF.

The chain recombines TRBV7-2 with TRBJ1-6, with TRBD1 matching over 7 bases. The V segment lost 4 bases and the J segment 4 bases; nucleotides outside the gene matches: 7. CDR1 and CDR2 from the germline V gene are SGHTA and FQGNSA. The CDR3 consists of 16 residues. CDR3 loop: CASSSTTGPYNSPLHF. In DNA, the CDR3 is TGTGCCAGCAGCTCGACGACAGGGCCTTATAATTCACCCCTCCACTTT.

This clone was observed a single time. V is TRBV20-1 and J is TRBJ1-2; D gene ambiguous. Per germline, CDR1 DFQATT and CDR2 SNEGSKA (reference sequence). The CDR3 has 11 amino acids. The V and J ends lost 4 bases and 2 bases respectively, with 5 bases between them. In DNA form, the CDR3 reads TGCAGTGCTACAGACAACTATGGCTACACCTTC. This translates into CSATDNYGYTF.

The chain links TRBV20-1 to TRBJ2-5, with no clear D. Germline V lookup: CDR1 DFQATT, CDR2 SNEGSKA (reference sequence). Between the trimmed V and J ends, which lost 6 bases and 5 bases, there was a span of 10 bases. The CDR3 is 11 residues long. CDR3 protein: CSALTKETQYF. The CDR3 DNA sequence: TGCAGTGCCCTCACTAAGGAGACCCAGTACTTC.

This CDR3 is CATSRDLSLRADTQYF. CDR3 bases: TGTGCCACCAGCAGAGATCTTTCATTGAGGGCAGATACGCAGTATTTT. The chain is built from TRBV15 and TRBJ2-3; D perhaps matches TRBD2 (5 bases). The CDR3 loop spans 16 amino acids. Trimming took 0 bases from V and 4 from J, leaving 14 bases between them. CDR1 and CDR2 from the germline V gene are LNHNV and YYDKDF (reference sequence).

The V gene is TRBV7-3, the J gene TRBJ2-1; D call uncertain. The germline V gene encodes CDR1 SGHTA and CDR2 FQGTGA. Trimming took 1 base from V and 1 from J, leaving 2 bases between them. The CDR3 has 13 amino acids. CDR3: CASSLRSYNEQFF. In DNA, the CDR3 is TGTGCCAGCAGCTTAAGGTCCTACAATGAGCAGTTCTTC.

The rearrangement joins TRBV19 to TRBJ2-1; 7 bases are shared with TRBD2. The CDR3 is made up of 14 amino acids. The germline CDR1 and CDR2 sequences are LNHDA and SQIVND (reference sequence). V trimming: 3 bases; J trimming: 6 bases; junction bases outside the gene matches: 5. CDR3 DNA sequence: TGTGCCAGTAGTATTAGGGGAGGGTTCAATGAGCAGTTCTTC. Translated, it gives CASSIRGGFNEQFF.

V usage is TRBV7-3 and J usage is TRBJ1-1; no clear D. Germline V gives CDR1 SGHTA, CDR2 FQGTGA. The CDR3 totals 13 residues. Trimming removed 5 bases from V and 1 base from J, with 8 bases in between. The CDR3 protein is CASSTDGNTEAFF. The CDR3 DNA sequence: TGTGCCAGCAGCACGGACGGGAACACTGAAGCTTTCTTT.

This rearrangement joins TRBV5-8 to TRBJ2-7; D not certain. V lost 2 bases to trimming and J lost 1 base, with 10 bases between them. The CDR3 consists of 14 residues. Germline CDR1 SGHTS, CDR2 YDEGEE. The CDR3 coding sequence is TGTGCCAGCAGCTTATTCCCCACTTCCTACGAGCAGTACTTC. Protein: CASSLFPTSYEQYF.

The chain is built from TRBV27 and TRBJ1-5; D remains unclear. V was clipped by 8 bases and J by 0 bases, with 11 bases between them. Germline loops: CDR1 MNHEY, CDR2 SMNVEV (reference sequence). The CDR3 totals 14 residues. The CDR3 DNA reads TGTGCCAGCTCCGGGAGCTATAGCAATCAGCCCCAGCATTTT. Encoded protein: CASSGSYSNQPQHF.

This chain links TRBV6-5 with TRBJ1-1, with 10 nucleotides matching TRBD1. The CDR3 has 16 residues. V dropped 4 bases and J dropped 1; count of bases not matched to a gene: 6. Germline V gene lookup returns CDR1 MNHEY and CDR2 SVGAGI. The chain's CDR3 is CASSSGQGRENTEAFF. As DNA, the CDR3 is TGTGCCAGCAGTTCGGGACAGGGGAGGGAGAACACTGAAGCTTTCTTT.

The chain recombines TRBV5-1 with TRBJ1-1, with TRBD1 matching over 11 bases. The CDR3 consists of 13 residues. Germline-derived CDR1 and CDR2 are SGHRS and YFSETQ. Trimming removed 7 bases from V and 5 bases from J; junction bases left unmatched: 4. In DNA form, the CDR3 reads TGCGCCAGCGCCGGGACAGGGGGTACTGAAGCTTTCTTT. Translated, it gives CASAGTGGTEAFF.

The chain is built from TRBV7-2 and TRBJ1-3; D may be TRBD1 (5 bases). The V end lost 7 bases, the J end lost 0 bases, and 10 bases lay between the germline ends. The length of the CDR3 is 14 residues. Germline CDR1 and CDR2: SGHTA and FQGNSA. The CDR3 DNA sequence: TGTGCCAGCACCTTCCAGGGCTCTGGAAACACCATATATTTT. Translating it yields CASTFQGSGNTIYF. The variable domain in full, completed from reference TRBV7-2 and TRBJ1-3, reads GAGVSQSPSNKVTEKGKDVELRCDPISGHTALYWYRQSLGQGLEFLIYFQGNSAPDKSGLPSDRFSAERTGGSVSTLTIQRTQQEDSAVYLCASTFQGSGNTIYFGEGSWLTVV.

The genes are TRBV7-9 and TRBJ2-7; 9 bases fit TRBD1. Per germline, CDR1 SEHNR and CDR2 FQNEAQ (reference sequence). V was pared by 0 bases and J by 6 bases, with 6 bases of the junction left unmatched. The CDR3 is 15 residues long. The CDR3, as DNA: TGTGCCAGCAGCTTAGCTCTGGGACAGGGAGGCGAGCAGTACTTC. This translates into CASSLALGQGGEQYF.

About this clone itself: Other nucleotide sequences from this sample produce the same CDR3. V and J are TRBV4-1 and TRBJ2-1, with D possibly TRBD2 on 5 matching bases. With 0 bases removed from V and 1 base from J, the gap between germline ends came to 7 bases. This CDR3 comprises 15 residues. The germline gives CDR1 MGHRA, CDR2 YSYEKL. CDR3 nucleotides: TGCGCCAGCAGCCAAGAGGACTTATCCTACAATGAGCAGTTCTTC. It is translated as CASSQEDLSYNEQFF.

This clone came up once. The V call is TRBV9, the J call TRBJ1-1; D remains ambiguous. The CDR3 contains 14 residues. V lost 0 bases to trimming and J lost 3 bases, with 9 bases between them. The germline CDR1 and CDR2 sequences are SGDLS and YYNGEE. CDR3 sequence (DNA): TGTGCCAGCAGCGTAGGCTCCTTGGACACTGAAGCTTTCTTT. This encodes CASSVGSLDTEAFF.

J is TRBJ1-2 and V is TRBV5-1; possibly TRBD1 for D (6 bases). The CDR3 totals 14 residues. The germline CDR1 and CDR2 sequences are SGHRS and YFSETQ. Trimming removed 4 bases from V and 8 bases from J, with 18 bases in between. CDR3 loop: CASSIKAGEEGYTF. CDR3 nucleotides: TGCGCCAGCAGCATTAAGGCAGGGGAAGAAGGCTACACCTTC.

V and J are TRBV18 and TRBJ2-2; D might be TRBD2 (5 bases). Trimming left V 1 base short and J 0 bases short, with 15 bases between. The germline V gene has CDR1 KGHSH and CDR2 LQKENI. The CDR3 loop spans 18 amino acids. The CDR3 loop reads CASSPRLAELSNTGELFF. DNA for the CDR3: TGTGCCAGCTCACCACGGCTAGCAGAACTTTCGAACACCGGGGAGCTGTTTTTT.

J is TRBJ2-5 and V is TRBV19; the D call may be TRBD1 or TRBD2 (5 bases each). The germline V gene encodes CDR1 LNHDA and CDR2 SQIVND (reference sequence). This CDR3 is built from 14 residues. The V and J ends lost 6 bases and 8 bases respectively, with 19 bases between them. Here the CDR3 DNA reads TGTGCCAGTAGCCCAGGGACGAGAAAGAGAACCCAGTACTTC. It translates to CASSPGTRKRTQYF. Filled out from reference TRBV19 and TRBJ2-5, the complete variable domain reads DGGITQSPKYLFRKEGQNVTLSCEQNLNHDAMYWYRQDPGQGLRLIYYSQIVNDFQKGDIAEGYSVSREKKESFPLTVTSAQKNPTAFYLCASSPGTRKRTQYFGPGTRLLVL.

The chain recombines TRBV4-3 with TRBJ1-5; D not resolved. The CDR3 totals 15 residues. Per the germline V gene, CDR1 is LGHNA and CDR2 is YSLEER. Trimming pared 0 bases from V and 0 bases from J, leaving 6 bases between. The CDR3 region has the DNA TGCGCCAGCAGCCAAGACAGTTATAGCAATCAGCCCCAGCATTTT. Translating it yields CASSQDSYSNQPQHF.